Below, 30 T cell receptor beta chains from the same sample are listed, as sequenced in a study of control samples from healthy donors and cancer patients. The method was immunoSEQ multiplex PCR; TCRdb's version includes in-frame clones alone and lacks a portion of them. The sample carries roughly 88,000 clones, around four fifths recorded once. The sample was blood. The receptor source for this set is a man aged 25 to 40 in good health.

The chain employs TRBV6-2 or TRBV6-3 and TRBJ1-1; the D gene is possibly TRBD1 (5 bases). This CDR3 region has 14 residues. Deletions cut 5 bases from V and 0 bases from J, with 10 bases between. CDR1 is MNHEY and CDR2 is SVGEGT in the germline V gene. This CDR3 reads CASSRRDVNTEAFF. The CDR3 nucleotides are TGTGCCAGCAGTCGCAGGGACGTGAACACTGAAGCTTTCTTT.

The chain uses TRBV19 and TRBJ1-4, with a possible D match to TRBD1 (5 bases). Germline V gene sequence: CDR1 LNHDA, CDR2 SQIVND (reference sequence). V gave up 11 bases and J gave up 3 bases, with 13 bases separating them. The CDR3 consists of 13 residues. CDR3 nucleotides: TGTGCCCCCACCGGACACGCTAATGAAAAACTGTTTTTT. Residues: CAPTGHANEKLFF.

CDR3: CASSQSGREIFGNQPQHF. The DNA of the CDR3 is TGTGCCAGCAGCCAATCTGGCAGGGAGATATTCGGCAATCAGCCCCAGCATTTT. This chain joins TRBV14 and TRBJ1-5; weak D call: TRBD1 (5 bases). CDR3 size: 18 residues. Germline V lookup: CDR1 SGHDN, CDR2 FVKESK. With 2 bases removed from V and 2 bases from J, the gap between germline ends came to 19 bases.

This chain connects TRBV10-2 to TRBJ1-5; D is unresolved. The CDR3 extends over 13 amino acids. V was cut by 4 bases and J by 4 bases, with 8 bases left in between. Germline V gene lookup returns CDR1 WSHSY and CDR2 SAAADI. CDR3 bases: TGCGCCAGCAGTGGACACCTAAATCAGCCCCAGCATTTT. It encodes CASSGHLNQPQHF.

The chain links TRBV28 to TRBJ1-5; D is uncertain. There are 16 residues in the CDR3. V was pared by 1 base and J by 2 bases, with 12 bases between. From germline, CDR1 is MDHEN and CDR2 SYDVKM. This CDR3 reads CASSLSGHVGNQPQHF. DNA of the CDR3: TGTGCCAGCAGTTTATCTGGCCATGTCGGCAATCAGCCCCAGCATTTT.

The chain employs TRBV27 and TRBJ2-3; D may be TRBD1 or TRBD2 (5 bases each). Germline V gene lookup returns CDR1 MNHEY and CDR2 SMNVEV (reference sequence). V lost 4 bases, J lost 4 bases, and 9 bases lay in between. The CDR3 runs to 13 residues. As DNA, the CDR3 is TGTGCCAGCAGTTGGGGGAGCTCAGATACGCAGTATTTT. Protein: CASSWGSSDTQYF.

V and J are TRBV28 and TRBJ2-2, with D unresolved. Germline assignment: CDR1 MDHEN and CDR2 SYDVKM. The CDR3 totals 13 residues. V dropped 5 bases and J dropped 5 bases, with 9 bases sitting between them. The CDR3 reads CASSAGWTGELFF. DNA for the CDR3: TGTGCCAGCAGTGCTGGGTGGACCGGGGAGCTGTTTTTT.

V is TRBV10-1 and J is TRBJ2-1; D perhaps matches TRBD2 (6 bases). This CDR3 has 13 amino acids. V was clipped by 8 bases and J by 2 bases, with 10 bases between them. Germline V lookup: CDR1 WNHNN, CDR2 SYGVQD (reference sequence). The CDR3 bases are TGCGCCAGCGGCGGGGTCCCCTACAATGAGCAGTTCTTC. Its protein is CASGGVPYNEQFF.

This rearrangement joins TRBV7-9 to TRBJ2-5, with D perhaps matching TRBD2 (5 bases). CDR3 size: 17 residues. V dropped 1 base and J dropped 4 bases, with 19 bases sitting between them. Germline V gene data show CDR1 as SEHNR and CDR2 as FQNEAQ (reference sequence). The CDR3 loop reads CASSLVGIFAGGETQYF. CDR3 in DNA: TGTGCCAGCAGCTTAGTTGGAATCTTTGCGGGTGGAGAGACCCAGTACTTC. The full variable domain, its missing parts supplied by reference TRBV7-9 and TRBJ2-5, is DTGVSQNPRHKITKRGQNVTFRCDPISEHNRLYWYRQTLGQGPEFLTYFQNEAQLEKSRLLSDRFSAERPKGSFSTLEIQRTEQGDSAMYLCASSLVGIFAGGETQYFGPGTRLLVL.

This chain connects TRBV19 to TRBJ1-3, with 8 bases lining up with TRBD1. Germline loops: CDR1 LNHDA, CDR2 SQIVND (reference sequence). The CDR3 spans 14 residues. Unmatched junction bases numbered 7, after V lost 9 bases and J lost 3 bases. The CDR3 reads CASNPGGRGNTIYF. In DNA form, the CDR3 reads TGTGCCAGCAATCCAGGGGGCCGTGGAAACACCATATATTTT.

The chain carries TRBV10-3 and TRBJ1-1, with unresolved D. The germline CDR1 and CDR2 sequences are ENHRY and SYGVKD. The ends were cut back, 11 bases at V and 1 base at J, with 11 bases in the middle. There are 12 residues in the CDR3. CDR3 region: CAVGPKNTEAFF. CDR3 coding DNA: TGTGCCGTCGGACCGAAGAACACTGAAGCTTTCTTT.

The gene calls are TRBV7-9 and TRBJ1-6; no clear D. Trimming shortened V by 5 bases and J by 9 bases, and 14 bases separated the two germline ends. The CDR3 sequence is 14 residues long. Germline CDR1 and CDR2: SEHNR and FQNEAQ (reference sequence). CDR3 amino acids: CASSPVWVGSPLHF. CDR3 DNA sequence: TGTGCCAGCAGCCCTGTTTGGGTGGGTTCACCCCTCCACTTT.

The chain is built from TRBV2 and TRBJ1-5, with D uncertain. The V end lost 0 bases, the J end lost 5 bases, and 5 bases lay between the germline ends. Looked up from germline, CDR1 is SNHLY and CDR2 is FYNNEI. The CDR3 contains 13 residues. The CDR3 protein is CASSEAFYQPQHF. In DNA form, the CDR3 reads TGTGCCAGCAGTGAAGCGTTCTATCAGCCCCAGCATTTT.

The table lists this clone with a count of one. V and J are TRBV5-1 and TRBJ2-2, with TRBD2 as a possible D gene (7 bases). CDR3 length equals 15 residues. The V gene lost 0 bases and the J gene lost 4 bases, with 10 bases spanning the gap. Germline V gene data show CDR1 as SGHRS and CDR2 as YFSETQ. The CDR3 sequence is CASSLAGGRTGELFF. The CDR3 DNA follows: TGCGCCAGCAGCTTGGCCGGGGGGCGCACCGGGGAGCTGTTTTTT.

V usage is TRBV5-1 and J usage is TRBJ2-2, with TRBD1 identical over 7 bases. Trimming removed 4 bases from V and 2 bases from J; junction bases left unmatched: 5. This CDR3 is built from 15 residues. The V gene's germline CDR1 is SGHRS and CDR2 YFSETQ. The DNA for the CDR3 is TGCGCCAGCAGCATACGACAGGGCAACACCGGGGAGCTGTTTTTT. Translating gives CASSIRQGNTGELFF.

The chain employs TRBV5-1 and TRBJ1-5; D gene ambiguous. Germline V gene sequence: CDR1 SGHRS, CDR2 YFSETQ. This CDR3 region has 15 residues. Deletions cut 2 bases from V and 7 bases from J, with 16 bases between. CDR3: CASSFDSGSGQPQHF. The CDR3 DNA is TGCGCCAGCAGCTTCGATTCGGGGTCGGGCCAGCCCCAGCATTTT. Supplemented by reference TRBV5-1 and TRBJ1-5, the full variable domain reads KAGVTQTPRYLIKTRGQQVTLSCSPISGHRSVSWYQQTPGQGLQFLFEYFSETQRNKGNFPGRFSGRQFSNSRSEMNVSTLELGDSALYLCASSFDSGSGQPQHFGDGTRLSIL.

This clone was seen just once. This chain uses TRBV9 with TRBJ2-5; D remains unclear. Germline V gene sequence: CDR1 SGDLS, CDR2 YYNGEE. The V gene lost 4 bases and the J gene lost 0 bases, with 10 bases spanning the gap. The CDR3 totals 14 residues. The CDR3 is CASSPTAYQETQYF. The CDR3 nucleotides are TGTGCCAGCAGCCCAACCGCGTACCAAGAGACCCAGTACTTC.

The chain recombines TRBV6-1 with TRBJ2-5; 11 bases map to TRBD2. V gave up 3 bases and J gave up 7 bases; unmatched junction bases: 10. The germline gives CDR1 MNHNS, CDR2 SASEGT. The CDR3 runs 16 residues. As DNA, the CDR3 is TGTGCCAGCAGTGACTTCGTAGCGGGGGGGCCGGGGACCCAGTACTTC. Residues: CASSDFVAGGPGTQYF.

J is TRBJ2-7 and V is TRBV5-5; 13 bases match TRBD2. The CDR3 is made up of 15 amino acids. Germline lookup yields CDR1 SGHKS and CDR2 YYEKEE (reference sequence). V gave up 4 bases and J gave up 1 base; unmatched junction bases: 2. CDR3 coding DNA: TGTGCCAGCAGCAGGACTAGCGGGGGATCCTACGAGCAGTACTTC. This sequence encodes CASSRTSGGSYEQYF.

This rearrangement joins TRBV19 to TRBJ1-2, with a weak D call TRBD1 (5 bases). Looked up from germline, CDR1 is LNHDA and CDR2 is SQIVND (reference sequence). This CDR3 is 14 amino acids long. The V end was cut by 3 bases, the J end by 2 bases, with 10 bases between. As DNA, the CDR3 is TGTGCCAGTAGTATCCGGGGGTTCAACTATGGCTACACCTTC. Its protein product is CASSIRGFNYGYTF.

The genes are TRBV5-6 and TRBJ1-4, with TRBD1 matching over 8 bases. Germline V CDR1 and CDR2: SGHDT, YYEEEE. J was trimmed by 8 bases and V by 4 bases; bases with no gene match: 1. The CDR3 runs to 12 residues. CDR3 amino acids: CASSRQGEKLFF. The CDR3 nucleotides are TGTGCCAGCAGCCGACAGGGGGAAAAACTGTTTTTT.

The J gene is TRBJ2-5, the V gene TRBV7-9; a possible D gene is TRBD2 (5 bases). The CDR3 spans 14 residues. Germline values: CDR1 SEHNR, CDR2 FQNEAQ (reference sequence). The ends were cut back, 6 bases at V and 4 bases at J, with 15 bases in the middle. The CDR3 nucleotides read TGTGCCAGCAGTTGGGCCCCGGCGGGAGAGACCCAGTACTTC. Translation: CASSWAPAGETQYF.

The rearrangement uses TRBV6-6 and TRBJ2-7; D gene unclear. V was pared by 2 bases and J by 0 bases, with 8 bases between. The CDR3 runs to 14 residues. The germline V gene encodes CDR1 MNHNY and CDR2 SVGAGI (reference sequence). The CDR3 nucleotides are TGTGCCAGCAGTTACGGGCAGCGCTCCTACGAGCAGTACTTC. Its translation is CASSYGQRSYEQYF.

The V gene is TRBV6-4, the J gene TRBJ2-5; D remains ambiguous. The CDR3 is made up of 17 amino acids. The germline V gene encodes CDR1 MRHNA and CDR2 SNTAGT. With 7 bases removed from V and 7 bases from J, the gap between germline ends came to 28 bases. The DNA of the CDR3 is TGTGCCAGCACCCGCCAGCGCTACTTGACCGTAGGTGGGACCCAGTACTTC. Translating it yields CASTRQRYLTVGGTQYF.

V and J are TRBV6-6 and TRBJ1-1; no definite D call. The CDR3 length is 14 residues. Trimming took 0 bases from V and 3 from J, leaving 8 bases between them. Per germline, CDR1 MNHNY and CDR2 SVGAGI (reference sequence). The CDR3 bases are TGTGCCAGCAGTTACTCGGCGGGAGACACTGAAGCTTTCTTT. Translating gives CASSYSAGDTEAFF.

The chain links TRBV19 to TRBJ2-5; 11 bases agree with TRBD1. This CDR3 has 14 residues. From germline, CDR1 is LNHDA and CDR2 SQIVND (reference sequence). Trimming removed 3 bases from V and 5 bases from J; junction bases left unmatched: 2. CDR3 nucleotides: TGTGCCAGTAGTATCGGGACAGGGGGGGAGACCCAGTACTTC. It specifies CASSIGTGGETQYF.

The J gene is TRBJ2-7, the V gene TRBV7-2; 9 bases agree with TRBD1. Germline V gene data show CDR1 as SGHTA and CDR2 as FQGNSA. This CDR3 is built from 14 residues. The V and J ends lost 4 bases and 5 bases, in that order; junction bases with no gene match: 6. The CDR3 bases are TGTGCCAGCAGCTCGACAGGGGGTGGCGACGAGCAGTACTTC. Protein: CASSSTGGGDEQYF.

A word on this clone: This sample also contains other DNA sequences that code for the same CDR3. The rearrangement uses TRBV5-1 and TRBJ2-3, with TRBD2 matching 10 bases. The CDR3 extends over 15 amino acids. With V trimmed by 0 bases and J by 8 bases, 6 bases remained unmatched. Germline CDR1 and CDR2: SGHRS and YFSETQ. This chain's CDR3 is CASSLDLAGGPTQYF. The CDR3 DNA reads TGCGCCAGCAGCTTGGATTTAGCGGGGGGCCCTACGCAGTATTTT.

This clone has just one count. The chain employs TRBV5-6 and TRBJ2-1; 10 nucleotides line up with TRBD1. This CDR3 contains 16 residues. With 4 bases clipped from V and 4 bases from J, the junction kept 8 bases outside the gene matches. Germline V CDR1 and CDR2: SGHDT, YYEEEE. The CDR3 reads CASSPIDRGLYNEQFF. CDR3 sequence (DNA): TGTGCCAGCAGCCCTATCGACAGGGGGCTATACAATGAGCAGTTCTTC.

The chain links TRBV2 to TRBJ2-7; D gene ambiguous. CDR3 length: 11 residues. CDR1 is SNHLY and CDR2 is FYNNEI in the germline V gene. V was clipped by 7 bases and J by 5 bases, with 9 bases between them. CDR3 loop: CASTVTNEQYF. CDR3 nucleotide sequence: TGTGCCAGCACTGTTACTAACGAGCAGTACTTC.